Included here is one T cell receptor beta chain sequence, with context. V was pared by 6 bases and J by 7 bases, with 9 bases between. Germline lookup yields CDR1 MNHNY and CDR2 SVGAGI (reference sequence). This CDR3 region has 11 residues. This record belongs to a study of blood T cell repertoires in COVID-19. Study summary: Samples taken during acute and convalescent COVID-19 were collected in the United States, Italy and Spain. PBMCs, B-cell-depleted T cells, or T cells were the source of the cDNA or gDNA that made up the material.

Patients at the Seattle site were enrolled during active infection and followed longitudinally. Methods used by the authors: Estimates of nucleated cell counts were drawn from the amplification of reference gene primers. TCRdb's copy holds only in-frame clones and misses some; the assay was immunoSEQ multiplex PCR. V and J calls and clone size are as listed in that table; D and trimming were resolved from the DNA. The sample carries about 60,000 clones, roughly 72% recorded once. The TCR comes from an older woman with COVID-19, enrolled during active disease. Sequenced material: peripheral blood. The chain joins TRBV6-6 to TRBJ1-1, with D possibly being TRBD1 (5 bases). The CDR3 loop is CASRFGGEAFF. As DNA, the CDR3 is TGTGCCAGCAGATTCGGGGGTGAAGCTTTCTTT.